This entry lists 12 T cell receptor beta chains sequenced from one sample in a study of shared clonotypes between healthy human individuals. Using immunoSEQ multiplex PCR, the repertoire was profiled, and TCRdb retains in-frame clones only, with some absent. The sample records roughly 590,000 clones, nearly 97% being singletons. As defined, naive CD8 cells were CD45RO-negative and positively selected for CCR7, with terminally differentiated effector memory CD45RA+ cells excluded. Sequenced: naive CD8+ T cells sorted from blood. These receptors all come from a woman in her 30s in good health.

The rearrangement uses TRBV28 and TRBJ1-2; 8 positions match TRBD1. This CDR3 region has 13 residues. The V gene end was trimmed by 6 bases and the J gene end by 7 bases; junction bases not matched to a gene: 7. Germline-derived CDR1 and CDR2 are MDHEN and SYDVKM. Here the CDR3 reads CASSRTTGAGYTF. CDR3 DNA: TGTGCCAGCAGCCGAACGACAGGGGCTGGCTACACCTTC.

The chain carries TRBV7-8 and TRBJ1-1, with a weak D call TRBD1 (6 bases). The V end lost 3 bases, the J end lost 3 bases, and 14 bases lay between the germline ends. The CDR3 runs 15 residues. Germline V gene data show CDR1 as SGHVS and CDR2 as FQNEAQ. The CDR3 coding sequence is TGTGCCAGCAGCTTCCCACAGGAGGGGGACACTGAAGCTTTCTTT. Translation gives CASSFPQEGDTEAFF.

The chain employs TRBV27 and TRBJ2-7, with D perhaps TRBD2 (5 bases). Trimming shortened V by 8 bases and J by 1 base, and 18 bases separated the two germline ends. Germline V gives CDR1 MNHEY, CDR2 SMNVEV (reference sequence). The CDR3 is 15 amino acids. CDR3 DNA: TGTGCCAGCTCCGTTAGAGGGAGCGGATCCTACGAGCAGTACTTC. The encoded protein is CASSVRGSGSYEQYF.

J is TRBJ2-1 and V is TRBV13, with TRBD2 matching over 9 bases. The germline V gene encodes CDR1 PRHDT and CDR2 FYEKMQ (reference sequence). V shed 6 bases and J 3 bases; nucleotides not matched to a gene: 6. The CDR3 is 15 residues long. For the CDR3, the DNA is TGTGCCAGCAGATCGATTAGCGGGAGCTACAATGAGCAGTTCTTC. It is translated as CASRSISGSYNEQFF. The full variable domain, in which reference TRBV13 and TRBJ2-1 provide the parts outside the CDR3, is AAGVIQSPRHLIKEKRETATLKCYPIPRHDTVYWYQQGPGQDPQFLISFYEKMQSDKGSIPDRFSAQQFSDYHSELNMSSLELGDSALYFCASRSISGSYNEQFFGPGTRLTVL.

This chain connects TRBV30 to TRBJ2-5; 8 bases line up with TRBD2. The J call may be faulty, since TRBJ2-7 better matches the DNA end. The germline V gene has CDR1 GTSNPN and CDR2 SVGIG (reference sequence). The CDR3 spans 15 residues. For the CDR3, the DNA is TGTGCCTGGACCCCAAGCGGGGGTAGCTCCTACGAGCAGTACTTC. It encodes CAWTPSGGSSYEQYF.

The genes are TRBV27 and TRBJ2-3, with D unresolved. The V and J ends lost 5 bases and 0 bases respectively, with 6 bases between them. Germline CDR1 reads MNHEY; CDR2 reads SMNVEV (reference sequence). The CDR3 spans 13 residues. In DNA form, the CDR3 reads TGTGCCAGCAGTACCCCTAGCACAGATACGCAGTATTTT. It yields the protein CASSTPSTDTQYF.

The chain employs TRBV2 and TRBJ2-7, with D perhaps matching TRBD1 or TRBD2 (5 bases each). This CDR3 spans 14 amino acids. Germline-derived CDR1 and CDR2 are SNHLY and FYNNEI. Trimming removed 4 bases at V and 2 bases at J, with 12 bases between. For the CDR3, the DNA is TGTGCCAGCAGTGCTAGGGACGGGACCTACGAGCAGTACTTC. Protein product: CASSARDGTYEQYF.

The CDR3, as DNA: TGTGCCAGCTGGCAGGCGAACACTGAAGCTTTCTTT. This codes for CASWQANTEAFF. The chain combines TRBV5-8 with TRBJ1-1; no clear D gene. This CDR3 comprises 12 residues. Trimming took 7 bases from V and 1 from J, leaving 8 bases between them. Germline V CDR1 and CDR2: SGHTS, YDEGEE.

The V and J genes are TRBV7-9 and TRBJ1-6, with 7 nucleotides matching TRBD1. The CDR3 is 15 residues long. The V and J ends lost 1 base and 8 bases, in that order; junction bases with no gene match: 5. Germline V gene data show CDR1 as SEHNR and CDR2 as FQNEAQ (reference sequence). This CDR3 reads CASSLETGLYSPLHF. The CDR3 DNA is TGTGCCAGCAGCTTAGAGACAGGGTTGTATTCACCCCTCCACTTT.

This chain links TRBV30 with TRBJ2-6; D ambiguous. CDR1 GTSNPN and CDR2 SVGIG come from the germline V gene (reference sequence). The ends were cut back, 1 base at V and 4 bases at J, with 8 bases in the middle. This CDR3 has 14 residues. The CDR3 region is CAWSEGRGANVLTF. CDR3 in DNA: TGTGCCTGGAGTGAAGGGCGGGGGGCCAACGTCCTGACTTTC.

The rearrangement uses TRBV7-9 and TRBJ2-1, with TRBD2 identical over 10 bases. The CDR3 spans 15 residues. Germline values: CDR1 SEHNR, CDR2 FQNEAQ (reference sequence). V lost 0 bases, J lost 6 bases, and 2 bases stayed unmatched. The CDR3 DNA reads as TGTGCCAGCAGCTTAGCCCCTAGCGGGAGCAATGAGCAGTTCTTC. The encoded protein is CASSLAPSGSNEQFF. Full variable domain (remainder filled in from reference TRBV7-9 and TRBJ2-1): DTGVSQNPRHKITKRGQNVTFRCDPISEHNRLYWYRQTLGQGPEFLTYFQNEAQLEKSRLLSDRFSAERPKGSFSTLEIQRTEQGDSAMYLCASSLAPSGSNEQFFGPGTRLTVL.

The J gene is TRBJ2-1, the V gene TRBV29-1; tentatively, D is TRBD2 (5 bases). Germline V lookup: CDR1 SQVTM, CDR2 ANQGSEA. V was shortened by 4 bases and J by 10 bases, with 8 bases between the two germline ends. CDR3 length: 10 residues. CDR3 in DNA: TGCAGCGTTGTTGGGGAGGAGCAGTTCTTC. This gives the protein CSVVGEEQFF.